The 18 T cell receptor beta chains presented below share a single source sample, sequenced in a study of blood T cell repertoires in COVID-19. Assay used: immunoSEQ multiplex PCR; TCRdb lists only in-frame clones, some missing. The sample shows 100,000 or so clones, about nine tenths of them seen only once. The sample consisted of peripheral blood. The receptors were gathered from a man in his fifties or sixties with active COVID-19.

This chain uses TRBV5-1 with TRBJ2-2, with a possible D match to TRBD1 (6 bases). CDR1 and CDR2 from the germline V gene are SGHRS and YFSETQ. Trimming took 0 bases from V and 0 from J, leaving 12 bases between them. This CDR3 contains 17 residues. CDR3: CASSLDRAHANTGELFF. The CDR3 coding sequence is TGCGCCAGCAGCTTGGACAGGGCCCACGCGAACACCGGGGAGCTGTTTTTT.

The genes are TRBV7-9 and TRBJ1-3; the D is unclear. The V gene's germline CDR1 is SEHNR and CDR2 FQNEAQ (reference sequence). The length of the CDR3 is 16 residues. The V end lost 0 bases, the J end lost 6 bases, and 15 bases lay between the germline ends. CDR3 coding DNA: TGTGCCAGCAGCTTAGCCGGCTCTAGCTGGGAAAACACCATATATTTT. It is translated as CASSLAGSSWENTIYF.

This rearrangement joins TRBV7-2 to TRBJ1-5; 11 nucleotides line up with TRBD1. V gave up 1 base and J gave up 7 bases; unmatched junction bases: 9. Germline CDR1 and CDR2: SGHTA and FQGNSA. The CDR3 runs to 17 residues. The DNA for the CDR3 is TGTGCCAGCAGCTTAGTCCATCGAGGACAGGGGGCCCAGCCCCAGCATTTT. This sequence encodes CASSLVHRGQGAQPQHF.

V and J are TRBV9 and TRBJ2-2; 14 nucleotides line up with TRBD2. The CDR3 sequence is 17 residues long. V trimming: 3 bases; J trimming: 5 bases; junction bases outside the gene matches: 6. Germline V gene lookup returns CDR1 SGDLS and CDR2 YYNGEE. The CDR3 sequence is CASSASGTSGRTGELFF. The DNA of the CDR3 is TGTGCCAGCAGCGCCTCCGGGACTAGCGGGAGAACCGGGGAGCTGTTTTTT.

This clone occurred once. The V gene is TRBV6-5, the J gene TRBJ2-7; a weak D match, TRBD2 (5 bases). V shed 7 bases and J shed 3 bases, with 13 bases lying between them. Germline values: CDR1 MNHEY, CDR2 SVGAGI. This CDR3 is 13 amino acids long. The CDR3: CASTPTGIYEQYF. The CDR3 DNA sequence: TGTGCCAGCACTCCGACGGGGATCTACGAGCAGTACTTC.

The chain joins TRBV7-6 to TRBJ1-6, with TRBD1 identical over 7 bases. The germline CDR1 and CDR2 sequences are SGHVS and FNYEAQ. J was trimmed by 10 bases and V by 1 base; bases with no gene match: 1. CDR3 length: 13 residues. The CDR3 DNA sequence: TGTGCCAGCAGCTTAGAAGGGGGCTCACCCCTCCACTTT. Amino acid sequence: CASSLEGGSPLHF.

This CDR3 is CATSDPRQGNTEAFF. The CDR3 DNA reads as TGTGCCACCAGTGATCCGCGACAGGGGAACACTGAAGCTTTCTTT. J is TRBJ1-1 and V is TRBV24-1; 7 bases map to TRBD1. Germline values: CDR1 KGHDR, CDR2 SFDVKD. The CDR3 runs 15 residues. Trimming cost V 3 bases and J 1 base; bases outside gene matches: 4.

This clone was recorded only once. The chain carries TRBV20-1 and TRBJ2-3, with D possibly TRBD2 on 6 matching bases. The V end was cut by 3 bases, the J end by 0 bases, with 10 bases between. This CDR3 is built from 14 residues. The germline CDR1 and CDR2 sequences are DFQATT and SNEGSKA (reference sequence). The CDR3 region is CSASWGTSTDTQYF. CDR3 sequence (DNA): TGCAGTGCTAGTTGGGGGACTAGCACAGATACGCAGTATTTT.

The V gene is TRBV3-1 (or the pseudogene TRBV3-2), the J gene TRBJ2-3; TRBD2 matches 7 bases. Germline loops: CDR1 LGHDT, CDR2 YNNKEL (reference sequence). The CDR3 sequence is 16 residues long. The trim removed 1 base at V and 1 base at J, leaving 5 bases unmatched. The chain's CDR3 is CASSQGLADRTDTQYF. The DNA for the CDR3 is TGTGCCAGCAGCCAAGGTCTAGCGGATCGCACAGATACGCAGTATTTT.

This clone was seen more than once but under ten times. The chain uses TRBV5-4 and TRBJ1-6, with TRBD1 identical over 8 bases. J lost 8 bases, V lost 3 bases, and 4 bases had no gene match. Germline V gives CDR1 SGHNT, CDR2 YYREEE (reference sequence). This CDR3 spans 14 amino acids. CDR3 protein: CASSSQGGYSPLHF. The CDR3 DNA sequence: TGTGCCAGCAGCTCACAGGGGGGATATTCACCCCTCCACTTT.

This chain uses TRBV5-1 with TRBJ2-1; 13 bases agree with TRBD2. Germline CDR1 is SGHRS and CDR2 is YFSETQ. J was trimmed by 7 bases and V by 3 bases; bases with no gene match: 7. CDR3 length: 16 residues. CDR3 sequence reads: CASSSGLAGLGNEQFF. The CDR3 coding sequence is TGCGCCAGCAGCTCGGGACTAGCGGGGTTAGGGAATGAGCAGTTCTTC.

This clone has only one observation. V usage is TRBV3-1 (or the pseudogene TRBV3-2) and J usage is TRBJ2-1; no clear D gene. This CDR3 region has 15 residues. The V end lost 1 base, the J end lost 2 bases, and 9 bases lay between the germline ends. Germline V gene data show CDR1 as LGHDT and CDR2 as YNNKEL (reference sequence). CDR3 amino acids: CASSQVTAPYNEQFF. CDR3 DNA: TGTGCCAGCAGCCAAGTAACAGCACCCTACAATGAGCAGTTCTTC.

In nucleotides, the CDR3 is TGTGCCATCAGTGAGTCACCGGGTCTCAATGAGCAGTTCTTC. Its translation is CAISESPGLNEQFF. The chain uses TRBV10-3 and TRBJ2-1; D remains unclear. The V gene's germline CDR1 is ENHRY and CDR2 SYGVKD. The CDR3 extends over 14 amino acids. V gave up 0 bases and J gave up 6 bases, with 9 bases separating them.

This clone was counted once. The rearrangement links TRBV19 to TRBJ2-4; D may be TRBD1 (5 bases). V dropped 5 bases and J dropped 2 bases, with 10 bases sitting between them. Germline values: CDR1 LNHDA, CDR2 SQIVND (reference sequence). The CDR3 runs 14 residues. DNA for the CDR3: TGTGCCAGTAGTGCCCAGGGAACCAAAAACATTCAGTACTTC. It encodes CASSAQGTKNIQYF.

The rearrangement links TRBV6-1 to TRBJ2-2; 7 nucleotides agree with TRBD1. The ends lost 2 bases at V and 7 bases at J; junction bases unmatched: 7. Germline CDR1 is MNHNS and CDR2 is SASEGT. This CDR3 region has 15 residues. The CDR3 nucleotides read TGTGCCAGCAGTGAAAGAACAGGGGCTGTCGGGGAGCTGTTTTTT. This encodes CASSERTGAVGELFF.

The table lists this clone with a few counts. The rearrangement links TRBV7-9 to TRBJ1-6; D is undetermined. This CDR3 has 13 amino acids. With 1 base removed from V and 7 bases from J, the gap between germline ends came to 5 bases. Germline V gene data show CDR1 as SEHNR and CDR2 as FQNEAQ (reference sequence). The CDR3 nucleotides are TGTGCCAGCAGCTTAGTAGTGAATTCACCCCTCCACTTT. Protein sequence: CASSLVVNSPLHF.

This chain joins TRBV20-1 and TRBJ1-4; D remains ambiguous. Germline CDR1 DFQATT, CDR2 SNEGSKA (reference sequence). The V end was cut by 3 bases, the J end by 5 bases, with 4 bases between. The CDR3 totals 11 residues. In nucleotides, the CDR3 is TGCAGTGCTAGGACAAATGAAAAACTGTTTTTT. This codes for CSARTNEKLFF.

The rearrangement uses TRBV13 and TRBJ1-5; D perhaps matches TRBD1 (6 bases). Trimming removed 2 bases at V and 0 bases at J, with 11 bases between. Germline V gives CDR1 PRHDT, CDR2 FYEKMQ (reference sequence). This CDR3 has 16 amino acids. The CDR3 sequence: CASSLRRDNSNQPQHF. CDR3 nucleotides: TGTGCCAGCAGCTTACGCAGGGACAATAGCAATCAGCCCCAGCATTTT.